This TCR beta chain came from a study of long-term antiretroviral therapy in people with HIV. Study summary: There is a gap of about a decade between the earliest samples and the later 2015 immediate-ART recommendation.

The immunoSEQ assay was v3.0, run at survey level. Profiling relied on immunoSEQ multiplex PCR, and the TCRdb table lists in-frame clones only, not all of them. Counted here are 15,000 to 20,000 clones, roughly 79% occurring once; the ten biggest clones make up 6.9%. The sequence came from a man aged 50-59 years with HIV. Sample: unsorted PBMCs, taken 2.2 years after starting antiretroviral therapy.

The CDR3 coding sequence is TGTGCCAGCAGTTTATATCAACAGCCCCAGCATTTT. It specifies CASSLYQQPQHF. The chain recombines TRBV28 with TRBJ1-5; the D is unclear. The CDR3 is 12 residues long. Per the germline V gene, CDR1 is MDHEN and CDR2 is SYDVKM. V was cut by 1 base and J by 7 bases, with 5 bases left in between.